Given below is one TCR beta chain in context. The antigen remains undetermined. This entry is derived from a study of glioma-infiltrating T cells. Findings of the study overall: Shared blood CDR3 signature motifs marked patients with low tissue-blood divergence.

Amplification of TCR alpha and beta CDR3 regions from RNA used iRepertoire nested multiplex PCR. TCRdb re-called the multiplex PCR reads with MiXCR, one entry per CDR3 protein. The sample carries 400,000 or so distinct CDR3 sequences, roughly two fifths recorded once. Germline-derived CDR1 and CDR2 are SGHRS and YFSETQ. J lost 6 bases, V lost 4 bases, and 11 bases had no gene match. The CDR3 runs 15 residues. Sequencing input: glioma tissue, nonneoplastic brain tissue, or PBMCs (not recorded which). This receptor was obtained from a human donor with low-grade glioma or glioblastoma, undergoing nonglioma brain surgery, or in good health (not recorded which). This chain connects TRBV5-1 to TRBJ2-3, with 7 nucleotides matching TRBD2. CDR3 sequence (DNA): TGCGCCAGCAGCGGAGCGGGAAACGCCGAGGATACGCAGTATTTT. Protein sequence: CASSGAGNAEDTQYF.